This paragraph reports one T cell receptor beta chain. What it binds is not known. This entry is derived from a study of T cells in localized non-small cell lung cancer. Study results and limitations: One tumor region alone was sequenced, and heterogeneity therefore remains possible.

Germline V gene lookup returns CDR1 GTSNPN and CDR2 SVGIG (reference sequence). This CDR3 is 14 amino acids long. V was shortened by 1 base and J by 8 bases, with 14 bases between the two germline ends. Sequencing used immunoSEQ multiplex PCR; TCRdb keeps in-frame clones, though not all of them. The table records approximately 29,000 clones, 87% of them present only once. J is TRBJ1-4 and V is TRBV30; D gene uncertain. This sequence was found in a male donor at least 60 years old with stage I lung adenocarcinoma. Sequencing was performed on peripheral blood, taken before any cancer treatment. CDR3 sequence (DNA): TGTGCCTGGAGTGGGACGGCTGGTGGGGAAAAACTGTTTTTT. Its protein product is CAWSGTAGGEKLFF.